Each of the 30 T cell receptor beta chains below was sequenced from the same sample in a study of T cell responses to AZD1222 COVID-19 vaccine. TCRdb's copy holds only in-frame clones and misses some; the assay was immunoSEQ multiplex PCR. The sample has over 95,000 clones; more than 75% are singletons. This specimen was peripheral blood, taken on day 0 of AZD1222 vaccination. The receptors shown here come from an adult in good health.

The V gene is TRBV6-5, the J gene TRBJ2-3; 11 bases line up with TRBD2. The length of the CDR3 is 16 residues. CDR1 and CDR2 from the germline V gene are MNHEY and SVGAGI. V was pared by 0 bases and J by 3 bases, with 2 bases of the junction left unmatched. CDR3 DNA sequence: TGTGCCAGCAGTTACTCGACTAGCGGGAAGACAGATACGCAGTATTTT. It encodes CASSYSTSGKTDTQYF.

The table lists this clone with a count of one. The chain uses TRBV7-9 and TRBJ1-4; D not certain. CDR3 length: 14 residues. CDR1 is SEHNR and CDR2 is FQNEAQ in the germline V gene (reference sequence). V was cut by 8 bases and J by 3 bases, with 13 bases left in between. CDR3 nucleotide sequence: TGTGCCAGCTCCGATGGTCCGTCTAATGAAAAACTGTTTTTT. This gives the protein CASSDGPSNEKLFF.

The J gene is TRBJ2-1, the V gene TRBV5-1; tentatively, D is TRBD2 (5 bases). From germline, CDR1 is SGHRS and CDR2 YFSETQ. V lost 4 bases and J lost 8, with 16 bases in between. CDR3 length equals 14 residues. CDR3 amino acids: CASSRTGSQYEQFF. DNA for the CDR3: TGCGCCAGCAGCCGTACGGGATCTCAATATGAGCAGTTCTTC.

As to this clone: A junction boundary mismatches the germline segment, possibly from a read error. The CDR3 sequence: CASSEREPFF. As DNA, the CDR3 is TGTGCCAGCAGTGAGCGGGAGCCCTTCTTC. The chain recombines TRBV2 with TRBJ2-7, with 7 positions matching TRBD2. There are 10 residues in the CDR3. Germline lookup yields CDR1 SNHLY and CDR2 FYNNEI.

The chain links TRBV6-6 to TRBJ1-3; D is unresolved. In germline, CDR1 is MNHNY, CDR2 SVGAGI (reference sequence). There are 14 residues in the CDR3. V was cut by 6 bases and J by 0 bases, with 9 bases left in between. CDR3 sequence (DNA): TGTGCCAGCAGCCCCCCCGACTCTGGAAACACCATATATTTT. Protein product: CASSPPDSGNTIYF.

The V gene is TRBV6-5, the J gene TRBJ2-7; TRBD2 matches 7 bases. The CDR3 covers 12 residues. Germline-derived CDR1 and CDR2 are MNHEY and SVGAGI. Trimming at V came to 2 bases and at J to 6 bases, leaving 1 base not matched to a gene. CDR3 loop: CASSYGGGEQYF. CDR3 bases: TGTGCCAGCAGTTACGGCGGGGGCGAGCAGTACTTC.

The chain has TRBV19 and TRBJ2-2; D is unresolved. V was shortened by 6 bases and J by 8 bases, with 13 bases between the two germline ends. Germline CDR1 reads LNHDA; CDR2 reads SQIVND (reference sequence). The CDR3 totals 13 residues. CDR3 amino acids: CASSKLTKGELFF. In DNA, the CDR3 is TGTGCCAGTAGCAAACTAACCAAGGGGGAGCTGTTTTTT.

The chain couples TRBV29-1 to TRBJ2-3; D not certain. Germline V gene data show CDR1 as SQVTM and CDR2 as ANQGSEA. This CDR3 spans 15 amino acids. V was pared by 2 bases and J by 1 base, with 13 bases between. The CDR3 DNA reads as TGCAGCGTTGAACGTCAGTCGATAGGCACAGATACGCAGTATTTT. Protein sequence: CSVERQSIGTDTQYF.

The rearrangement uses TRBV19 and TRBJ2-2; 8 positions match TRBD2. Losses at the gene ends were 6 bases for V and 3 bases for J; bases not matched to a gene: 3. The CDR3 loop spans 14 amino acids. In germline, CDR1 is LNHDA, CDR2 SQIVND (reference sequence). DNA for the CDR3: TGTGCCAGTAGAGCGCGGGAGGACACCGGGGAGCTGTTTTTT. Translating gives CASRAREDTGELFF.

This sequence joins TRBV28 and TRBJ2-2; TRBD2 matches at 7 bases. Germline values: CDR1 MDHEN, CDR2 SYDVKM. J gave up 6 bases and V 6 bases, and 10 bases lay outside the gene matches. This CDR3 comprises 15 residues. The CDR3 bases are TGTGCCAGCAGCCGGACTAGTAAGGTCCCCGGGGAGCTGTTTTTT. This translates into CASSRTSKVPGELFF.

The count of this clone is one. The gene calls are TRBV28 and TRBJ1-1; the match to TRBD1 covers 8 bases. The CDR3 runs 13 residues. CDR1 and CDR2 from the germline V gene are MDHEN and SYDVKM. The V and J ends lost 4 bases and 11 bases, in that order; junction bases with no gene match: 9. The CDR3 DNA is TGTGCCAGCAGTTCCCCCGGGACAGGTCGGGCTTTCTTT. This gives the protein CASSSPGTGRAFF.

The genes are TRBV12-5 and TRBJ1-2; tentative D call: TRBD1 (5 bases). Deletions cut 8 bases from V and 4 bases from J, with 14 bases between. CDR1 and CDR2 (germline): LGHNT, FRNRAP. This CDR3 comprises 13 residues. The CDR3 DNA is TGTGCTAGTACCTACGACAGCGGCTATGGCTACACCTTC. It yields the protein CASTYDSGYGYTF. The full variable domain, completed using reference TRBV12-5 and TRBJ1-2, is DARVTQTPRHKVTEMGQEVTMRCQPILGHNTVFWYRQTMMQGLELLAYFRNRAPLDDSGMPKDRFSAEMPDATLATLKIQPSEPRDSAVYFCASTYDSGYGYTFGSGTRLTVV.

The chain recombines TRBV28 with TRBJ2-7; D may be TRBD2 (6 bases). V lost 4 bases and J 3 bases, leaving 13 bases between the germline ends. The length of the CDR3 is 14 residues. The germline gives CDR1 MDHEN, CDR2 SYDVKM. CDR3 region: CASSSGGIGYEQYF. In DNA, the CDR3 is TGTGCCAGCAGTTCGGGCGGGATCGGCTACGAGCAGTACTTC.

This chain joins TRBV9 and TRBJ2-3; no definite D call. Germline V gives CDR1 SGDLS, CDR2 YYNGEE. The V and J ends lost 0 bases and 0 bases respectively, with 8 bases between them. CDR3 length equals 15 residues. The CDR3, as DNA: TGTGCCAGCAGCGTAGCTACTGGGAGCACAGATACGCAGTATTTT. Its translation is CASSVATGSTDTQYF.

The CDR3 loop is CASSVGADSGNTIYF. CDR3 coding DNA: TGTGCCAGCAGCGTAGGGGCAGACTCTGGAAACACCATATATTTT. The rearrangement joins TRBV9 to TRBJ1-3; D gene unclear. From germline, CDR1 is SGDLS and CDR2 YYNGEE. This CDR3 has 15 residues. Deletions cut 0 bases from V and 0 bases from J, with 7 bases between.

The genes are TRBV6-2 or TRBV6-3 and TRBJ1-5; D may be TRBD1 (5 bases). CDR1 MNHEY and CDR2 SVGEGT come from the germline V gene. This CDR3 is built from 13 residues. The ends were cut back, 6 bases at V and 6 bases at J, with 12 bases in the middle. This CDR3 is CASSQQGFQPQHF. The CDR3 coding sequence is TGTGCCAGCAGCCAGCAGGGTTTTCAGCCCCAGCATTTT.

The chain combines TRBV6-5 with TRBJ2-7, with 8 bases matching TRBD1. The CDR3 has 15 amino acids. V was pared by 6 bases and J by 6 bases, with 13 bases of the junction left unmatched. Germline V CDR1 and CDR2: MNHEY, SVGAGI. The CDR3 protein is CASRGTGQLPLEQYF. The CDR3 DNA reads TGTGCCAGCAGGGGGACAGGCCAACTCCCGCTCGAGCAGTACTTC.

V is TRBV2 and J is TRBJ2-6; possibly TRBD2 for D (7 bases). Trimming took 7 bases from V and 2 from J, leaving 15 bases between them. This CDR3 spans 16 amino acids. Germline V gene sequence: CDR1 SNHLY, CDR2 FYNNEI. The CDR3 here is CASMGGPRAGANVLTF. CDR3 bases: TGTGCCAGCATGGGGGGGCCTAGGGCTGGGGCCAACGTCCTGACTTTC.

V usage is TRBV11-3 and J usage is TRBJ2-1; D unclear. Trimming pared 1 base from V and 4 bases from J, leaving 8 bases between. Germline lookup yields CDR1 SGHNT and CDR2 YENEEA. This CDR3 contains 14 residues. The CDR3 region is CASSLGMGYNEQFF. The CDR3 nucleotides read TGTGCCAGCAGCTTAGGGATGGGATACAATGAGCAGTTCTTC. The full variable domain, completed using reference TRBV11-3 and TRBJ2-1, is EAGVVQSPRYKIIEKKQPVAFWCNPISGHNTLYWYLQNLGQGPELLIRYENEEAVDDSQLPKDRFSAERLKGVDSTLKIQPAELGDSAVYLCASSLGMGYNEQFFGPGTRLTVL.

The V and J genes are TRBV2 and TRBJ2-7; maybe TRBD2 (7 bases). The CDR3 is made up of 13 amino acids. Between the trimmed V and J ends, which lost 6 bases and 1 base, there was a span of 10 bases. Germline V lookup: CDR1 SNHLY, CDR2 FYNNEI. CDR3 protein: CASREGGSYEQYF. As DNA, the CDR3 is TGTGCCAGCAGGGAGGGGGGGTCCTACGAGCAGTACTTC. The entire variable domain, with the rest obtained from reference TRBV2 and TRBJ2-7, is as follows: EPEVTQTPSHQVTQMGQEVILRCVPISNHLYFYWYRQILGQKVEFLVSFYNNEISEKSEIFDDQFSVERPDGSNFTLKIRSTKLEDSAMYFCASREGGSYEQYFGPGTRLTVT.

This clone was detected only once. The chain couples TRBV7-9 to TRBJ1-5, with a possible D match to TRBD1 (5 bases). This CDR3 comprises 14 residues. V was clipped by 4 bases and J by 0 bases, with 7 bases between them. Germline CDR1 and CDR2: SEHNR and FQNEAQ (reference sequence). The CDR3 protein is CASSSDISNQPQHF. In DNA, the CDR3 is TGTGCCAGCAGCTCGGACATTAGCAATCAGCCCCAGCATTTT.

As for this clone: Different DNA sequences within this sample yield the same CDR3. This rearrangement joins TRBV5-1 to TRBJ2-1, with D perhaps assigned TRBD1 or TRBD2 (5 bases each). The V gene lost 0 bases and the J gene lost 4 bases, with 8 bases spanning the gap. Per the germline V gene, CDR1 is SGHRS and CDR2 is YFSETQ. This CDR3 region has 14 residues. The CDR3 nucleotides are TGCGCCAGCAGCTTGGGGGGGAGTTACAATGAGCAGTTCTTC. It yields the protein CASSLGGSYNEQFF.

Only a few counts were recorded for this clone. The rearrangement joins TRBV7-2 to TRBJ1-2; D might be TRBD1 (5 bases). The CDR3 totals 15 residues. V lost 2 bases and J lost 4, with 14 bases in between. The germline V gene has CDR1 SGHTA and CDR2 FQGNSA. The DNA of the CDR3 is TGTGCCAGCAGCTTAACATCCGGGGCCTTCTATGGCTACACCTTC. Translating it yields CASSLTSGAFYGYTF.

The genes are TRBV7-2 and TRBJ2-6, with 7 bases matching TRBD2. V was clipped by 7 bases and J by 2 bases; unmatched bases: 11. The V gene's germline CDR1 is SGHTA and CDR2 FQGNSA. This CDR3 contains 17 residues. CDR3 in DNA: TGTGCCAGCACCCTAAACCCGGCGGGGGCTGGGGCCAACGTCCTGACTTTC. This gives the protein CASTLNPAGAGANVLTF.

This sequence joins TRBV7-9 and TRBJ2-2; no clear D. V was pared by 8 bases and J by 7 bases, with 11 bases between. The CDR3 is 12 residues long. From germline, CDR1 is SEHNR and CDR2 FQNEAQ (reference sequence). Written as DNA, the CDR3 is TGTGCCAGCGAAAGGGATGGCGGGGAGCTGTTTTTT. Amino acids: CASERDGGELFF.

The rearrangement links TRBV28 to TRBJ2-5, with D possibly matching TRBD2 (5 bases). This CDR3 comprises 12 residues. Germline-derived CDR1 and CDR2 are MDHEN and SYDVKM. V was shortened by 11 bases and J by 5 bases, with 15 bases between the two germline ends. The CDR3 reads CASHTSLETQYF. The DNA for the CDR3 is TGTGCCTCTCATACTAGTCTCGAGACCCAGTACTTC.

V is TRBV5-1 and J is TRBJ1-2, with no clear D. Between the trimmed V and J ends, which lost 1 base and 2 bases, there was a span of 6 bases. The CDR3 has 13 amino acids. The V gene's germline CDR1 is SGHRS and CDR2 YFSETQ. For the CDR3, the DNA is TGCGCCAGCAGCTTGTCCGTAAACTATGGCTACACCTTC. Translating gives CASSLSVNYGYTF.

This clone was observed a few times. The chain carries TRBV28 and TRBJ1-2, with D perhaps matching TRBD1 (5 bases). CDR3 length: 15 residues. The ends were cut back, 5 bases at V and 3 bases at J, with 16 bases in the middle. Germline lookup yields CDR1 MDHEN and CDR2 SYDVKM. This CDR3 is CASSPPGDGDYGYTF. CDR3 nucleotide sequence: TGTGCCAGCAGTCCCCCCGGGGACGGAGACTATGGCTACACCTTC.

V is TRBV6-5 and J is TRBJ2-1, with 9 bases that match TRBD1. V was clipped by 6 bases and J by 10 bases; unmatched bases: 7. The CDR3 totals 13 residues. Germline CDR1 is MNHEY and CDR2 is SVGAGI. Here the CDR3 DNA reads TGTGCCAGCAGGGACAGGGGTATTGTGGAGCAGTTCTTC. It encodes CASRDRGIVEQFF.

The chain couples TRBV2 to TRBJ1-5, with D possibly being TRBD1 (5 bases). V was cut by 6 bases and J by 3 bases, with 12 bases left in between. Germline CDR1 and CDR2: SNHLY and FYNNEI. The CDR3 consists of 14 residues. CDR3 amino acids: CASSPQGPNQPQHF. Here the CDR3 DNA reads TGTGCCAGCAGCCCCCAGGGTCCCAATCAGCCCCAGCATTTT.